The rows below give T cell receptor beta chains drawn from one sample of a study of CD8+CD57+ T cells in acquired aplastic anemia. Each CDR3 protein is one row after TCRdb ran MiXCR on the reads. In the table there are some 200,000 distinct CDR3 sequences, 50% to 70% of which are singletons. Sequencing was carried out using sorted CD4+, CD8+, or CD8+CD57+ T cells (not recorded which) from PBMCs. The receptors originated from a human donor with aplastic anemia. CDR3s include the opening cysteine and the closing phenylalanine or tryptophan. A D gene is named only where the DNA matches it firmly. For some rows the clone size is stated as once, few or many, or as a class when expanded; others skip it.

J | size | V | D | DNA | CDR3
TRBJ2-7 | . | TRBV2 | . | TGTGCCAGCAGTGAAGGGCCCGCCGCCTCCTACGAGCAGTACTTC | CASSEGPAASYEQYF
TRBJ1-2 | . | TRBV7-8 | . | TGTGCCAGCAGCTTAGCGAATTCCGATGGCTACACCTTC | CASSLANSDGYTF
TRBJ2-3 | . | TRBV7-9 | . | TGTGCCAGCAGCACGACAGCCACAGATACGCAGTATTTT | CASSTTATDTQYF
TRBJ2-7 | . | TRBV24-1 | TRBD2 | TGTGCCACCAGTGATCGAGCGGGAGGTCCCCCTGACGAGCAGTACTTC | CATSDRAGGPPDEQYF
TRBJ1-6 | . | TRBV5-1 | . | TGCGCCAGCAGCTTGCGGCCGTCGGATTCACCCCTCCACTTT | CASSLRPSDSPLHF
TRBJ2-7 | few | TRBV29-1 | TRBD1 | TGCAGCGTTGCTTCTATTGGACAGGGTAAAGAGCAGTACTTC | CSVASIGQGKEQYF
TRBJ2-2 | . | TRBV19 | . | TGTGCCAGTAGGGCAGGGGCCTACACCGGGGAGCTGTTTTTT | CASRAGAYTGELFF
TRBJ2-1 | . | TRBV11-3 | . | TGTGCCAGCAGCATGAACGGGGCATACAATGAGCAGTTCTTC | CASSMNGAYNEQFF
TRBJ2-1 | few | TRBV7-6 | TRBD2 | TGTGCCAGCAGCAACCTAGCGGGGGGTTTCAATGAGCAGTTCTTC | CASSNLAGGFNEQFF
TRBJ2-1 | . | TRBV19 | TRBD1 | TGTGCCAGTACGGCAGACAGGGTGTCCAGTGAGCAGTTCTTC | CASTADRVSSEQFF
TRBJ1-5 | many | TRBV2 | TRBD1 | TGTGCCAGCAGTGACGAAGACAGGGATCTGTCGCCCCAGCATTTT | CASSDEDRDLSPQHF
TRBJ1-2 | . | TRBV27 | . | TGTGCCAGCAGTTTCGGTGAGCAGTATGGCCACACCTTC | CASSFGEQYGHTF
TRBJ2-4 | many | TRBV7-9 | TRBD1 | TGTGCCAGCACCAGAACAGGGGTACTGGGAAACATTCAGTACTTC | CASTRTGVLGNIQYF
TRBJ1-6 | . | TRBV19 | . | TGTGCCAGTAGTATAGGAGGGTCTTCCCTCCACTTT | CASSIGGSSLHF
TRBJ2-5 | . | TRBV2 | TRBD2 | TGTGCCAGCAGTCCTCGGGGAGGGGCAGTATTACAAGAGACCCAGTACTTC | CASSPRGGAVLQETQYF
TRBJ1-2 | few | TRBV2 | . | TGTGCCAGCAGTGAAGCGCAAAGGGGAGATGGCTACACCTTC | CASSEAQRGDGYTF
TRBJ2-1 | . | TRBV19 | . | TGTGCCAGTAGTATCCGACAGTTTGCGGGTGGATACAATGAGCAGTTCTTC | CASSIRQFAGGYNEQFF
TRBJ2-4 | . | TRBV7-8 | . | TGTGCCAGCAGCCCCCACGAACTAGCCAAAAACATTCAGTACTTC | CASSPHELAKNIQYF
TRBJ2-1 | . | TRBV7-3 | TRBD2 | TGTGCCAGCAGCCCTCCGGGACTAGCGGGAGATGAGCAGTTCTTC | CASSPPGLAGDEQFF
TRBJ2-1 | . | TRBV2 | . | TGTGCCAGCAGTGGACTACTAGCCCTAAAAGAGCAGTTCTTC | CASSGLLALKEQFF
TRBJ2-1 | . | TRBV7-6 | TRBD2 | TGTGCCAGCAGCTTATCGTGGGACGGGGGGAATGAGCAGTTCTTC | CASSLSWDGGNEQFF
TRBJ2-1 | . | TRBV20-1 | . | TGCAGTGCTAGAGACCCAAGGGACTCTAATGAGCAGTTCTTC | CSARDPRDSNEQFF
TRBJ2-3 | . | TRBV7-4 | . | TGTGCCAGCAGCTTAGCTCCGTCGGATACGCAGTATTTT | CASSLAPSDTQYF
TRBJ2-7 | . | TRBV10-3 | TRBD2 | TGTGCCATCAGTCGATATACAGGGACTAGCTTAGCCGAGCAGTACTTC | CAISRYTGTSLAEQYF
TRBJ1-2 | many | TRBV7-9 | TRBD1 | TGTGCCAGCAGTCCGGGACAGGGCGACTATGGCTACACCTTC | CASSPGQGDYGYTF
TRBJ2-7 | . | TRBV9 | TRBD2 | TGTGCCAGCAGCGTAGGCTCTAGCGGGAGAGACGAGCAGTACTTC | CASSVGSSGRDEQYF
TRBJ2-7 | many | TRBV12-3/TRBV12-4 | . | TGTGCCAGCAGTTTAGCTGAGGCGAGTAATACGAACTTTTACGAGCAGTACTTC | CASSLAEASNTNFYEQYF
TRBJ2-7 | . | TRBV20-1 | . | TGCAGTGCTAGAGATTTAGGCAGGGAGGACGAGCAGTACTTC | CSARDLGREDEQYF
TRBJ2-1 | few | TRBV20-1 | TRBD2 | TGCAGTGCTAGCCTCCGACTAGCTGGGCTCGATGAGCAGTTCTTC | CSASLRLAGLDEQFF
TRBJ1-2 | few | TRBV5-1 | TRBD1 | TGCGCCAGCAGCTTATCCGGGACAGAAGCTAACTATGGCTACACCTTC | CASSLSGTEANYGYTF
TRBJ1-1 | . | TRBV10-3 | . | TGTGCCATCAGTCCCGCCGTAACGAACACTGAAGCTTTCTTT | CAISPAVTNTEAFF
TRBJ1-4 | . | TRBV4-1 | . | TGCGCCAGCAGTCATATCGGTGAAAAACTGTTTTTT | CASSHIGEKLFF
TRBJ2-7 | . | TRBV15 | TRBD1 | TGTGCCACCAGCAGTCCGGGACAGGGGGGGGGCGAGCAGTACTTC | CATSSPGQGGGEQYF
TRBJ2-5 | few | TRBV20-1 | . | TGCAGTGCCACTTCGGGGTCAGAGACCCAGTACTTC | CSATSGSETQYF
TRBJ1-2 | few | TRBV29-1 | . | TGCAGCGTTGACGCCGGGGGGCTCTATGGCTACACCTTC | CSVDAGGLYGYTF